This T cell receptor beta chain is from a study of blood T cell repertoires in COVID-19. Study-wide context: Sources were T cells, B-cell-depleted T cells, or PBMCs; the material itself was cDNA or gDNA.

Enrollees, roughly 18 to 89 years old, lived in about two dozen US areas. Participants' own reports of clinical history determined their cohort assignment. Assay: immunoSEQ multiplex PCR; the TCRdb copy retains only in-frame clones and omits some. This table has some 390,000 clones, around 89% appearing once. The CDR3 covers 15 residues. V dropped 6 bases and J dropped 6 bases, with 20 bases sitting between them. Germline V gene data show CDR1 as MRHNA and CDR2 as SNTAGT. The chain is built from TRBV6-4 and TRBJ1-2; a possible D gene is TRBD1 (5 bases). This receptor was taken from a man aged 30 to 45 who had recovered from COVID-19. Sequencing was performed on PBMCs or T cells enriched from blood (not recorded which). CDR3 nucleotide sequence: TGTGCCAGCAGCCCGGGACCCGGGAGGTCTGATGGCTACACCTTC. Protein sequence: CASSPGPGRSDGYTF.